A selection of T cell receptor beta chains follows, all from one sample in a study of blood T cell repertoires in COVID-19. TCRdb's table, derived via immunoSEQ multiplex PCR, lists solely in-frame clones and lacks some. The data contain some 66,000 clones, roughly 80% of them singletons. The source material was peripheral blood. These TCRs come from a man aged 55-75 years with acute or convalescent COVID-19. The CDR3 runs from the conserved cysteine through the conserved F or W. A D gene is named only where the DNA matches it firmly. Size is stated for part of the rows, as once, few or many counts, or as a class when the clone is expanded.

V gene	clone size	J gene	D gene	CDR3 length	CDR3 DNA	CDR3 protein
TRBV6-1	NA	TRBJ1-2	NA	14	TGTGCCAGCAGTGAATTCTCACTAGTCTATGGCTACACCTTC	CASSEFSLVYGYTF
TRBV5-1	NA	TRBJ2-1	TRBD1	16	TGCGCCAGCAGCTTGGCCTTCGGGACAGGAGGGAGTGAGCAGTTCTTC	CASSLAFGTGGSEQFF
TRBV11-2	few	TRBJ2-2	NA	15	TGTGCCAGCAGCGGCGGGTCTCGCCTCACCGGGGAGCTGTTTTTT	CASSGGSRLTGELFF
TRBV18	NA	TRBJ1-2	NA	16	TGTGCCAGCTCACCGTACTCAGGCCTTTCTAACTATGGCTACACCTTC	CASSPYSGLSNYGYTF
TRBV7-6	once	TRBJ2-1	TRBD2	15	TGTGCCAGCAGCTTACTGAGCGGGGGGGCTTCTGAGCAGTTCTTC	CASSLLSGGASEQFF
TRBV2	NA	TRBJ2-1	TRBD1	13	TGTGCCAGCAGTGGAGGACAGGGTGGTGAGCAGTTCTTC	CASSGGQGGEQFF
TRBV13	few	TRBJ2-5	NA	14	TGTGCCAGCAGCACCCGGACTATCCAAGAGACCCAGTACTTC	CASSTRTIQETQYF
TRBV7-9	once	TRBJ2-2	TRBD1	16	TGTGCCAGCGTTTCCGGTGGGGGACAGATCACCGGGGAGCTGTTTTTT	CASVSGGGQITGELFF
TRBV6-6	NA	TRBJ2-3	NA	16	TGTGCCAGCAGTTACAAGTCAGGCGATAGCACAGATACGCAGTATTTT	CASSYKSGDSTDTQYF
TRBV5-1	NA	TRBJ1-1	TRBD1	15	TGCGCCAGCAGCAGAGTGGGACAGAAGAACACTGAAGCTTTCTTT	CASSRVGQKNTEAFF
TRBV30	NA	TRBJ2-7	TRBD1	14	TGTGCCTGGAGTCAAGGGACAGGGGTGGTCGAGCAGTACTTC	CAWSQGTGVVEQYF
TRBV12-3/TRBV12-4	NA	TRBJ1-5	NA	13	TGTGCCAGCAGTTTAGGGGCAGATCAGCCCCAGCATTTT	CASSLGADQPQHF
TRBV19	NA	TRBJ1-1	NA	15	TGTGCCAGTAGTATAAGACCGACAGTGAACACTGAAGCTTTCTTT	CASSIRPTVNTEAFF
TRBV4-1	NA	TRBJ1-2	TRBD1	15	TGCGCCAGCAGCGCCGGCGGGACAGCTAACTATGGCTACACCTTC	CASSAGGTANYGYTF
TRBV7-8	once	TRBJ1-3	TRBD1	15	TGTGCCAGCAGCCGGACAGGGGCCTCTGGAAACACCATATATTTT	CASSRTGASGNTIYF
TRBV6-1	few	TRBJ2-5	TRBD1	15	TGTGCCAGCAGTGAAGCGCCCGGGACAGTAGAGACCCAGTACTTC	CASSEAPGTVETQYF